This TCR beta chain came from a study of cytomegalovirus exposure and HLA in healthy donors. Study information: Earlier findings included about 120 million unique TCR beta sequences obtained from about 170 million T cells.

The CDR3 spans 14 residues. The germline gives CDR1 LNHDA, CDR2 SQIVND (reference sequence). The V and J ends lost 5 bases and 1 base respectively, with 9 bases between them. Study conclusions and caveats: Some V segments (TRBV6-2 and TRBV6-3 among them) were excluded as indistinguishable. The classifier, whose performance was assessed in both the original and validation cohorts, reportedly diagnosed cytomegalovirus status with high specificity and sensitivity. An analysis that came later showed most CMV-associated TCR beta chains appearing HLA-restricted.

Vbeta (60) and Jbeta (13) primers were used in the PCR. Method: immunoSEQ multiplex PCR; TCRdb's copy keeps in-frame clones and lacks some. The top ten hold over 20% of the sample, which has over 100,000 clones, around 83% seen once. Note on this clone: Its antigen is unknown.

The receptor was isolated from a man aged 25-40 years in good health and CMV-seropositive. The chain recombines TRBV19 with TRBJ1-5; no clear D gene. The specimen was PBMCs. The CDR3 is CASSVPQSNQPQHF. CDR3 nucleotide sequence: TGTGCCAGTAGTGTACCACAGAGCAATCAGCCCCAGCATTTT.